The 2 T cell receptor beta chains presented below share a single source sample, sequenced in a study of PD-1 blockade in classical Hodgkin lymphoma. The protocol was immunoSEQ multiplex PCR, while the TCRdb copy is restricted to in-frame clones and leaves out a portion. The sample includes roughly 42,000 clones, over 55% of them seen just once. Autologous stem cell transplantation was followed by relapse in every patient, and brentuximab vedotin exposure varied. Sequenced material: peripheral blood mononuclear cells (PBMCs), taken at baseline. Receptors were obtained from a human donor with classical Hodgkin lymphoma.

The rearrangement uses TRBV9 and TRBJ2-7; D perhaps matches TRBD2 (5 bases). Trimming pared 0 bases from V and 0 bases from J, leaving 7 bases between. The CDR3 totals 14 residues. Germline V lookup: CDR1 SGDLS, CDR2 YYNGEE. The CDR3 sequence: CASSVGAGSYEQYF. CDR3 DNA: TGTGCCAGCAGCGTAGGGGCGGGCTCCTACGAGCAGTACTTC.

Points on this clone: At one end, the junction sequence differs from germline, possibly due to a read error. The V and J genes are TRBV7-6 and TRBJ1-1; D remains unclear. This CDR3 is 13 amino acids long. Germline V lookup: CDR1 SGHVS, CDR2 FNYEAQ. The CDR3 reads CASSLAENTEAFF. The CDR3 region has the DNA TGTGCCAGCAGTTTAGCCGAGAACACTGAAGCTTTCTTT.